This T cell receptor (beta chain) was observed in a study of blood T cell repertoires in COVID-19. Clones were sequenced by immunoSEQ multiplex PCR, and TCRdb holds only the in-frame ones, with some missing. This sample has roughly 100,000 clones, with around 88% found just once. CDR3 length: 12 amino acids. V gave up 3 bases and J gave up 0 bases, with 3 bases separating them. CDR1 and CDR2 (germline): SGDLS, YYNGEE. The sequence came from a human donor in a cohort sampled during active COVID-19. Source material: peripheral blood. The chain carries TRBV9 and TRBJ1-1; D is undetermined. In DNA form, the CDR3 reads TGTGCCAGCAGCGCGGTGAACACTGAAGCTTTCTTT. Encoded protein: CASSAVNTEAFF.